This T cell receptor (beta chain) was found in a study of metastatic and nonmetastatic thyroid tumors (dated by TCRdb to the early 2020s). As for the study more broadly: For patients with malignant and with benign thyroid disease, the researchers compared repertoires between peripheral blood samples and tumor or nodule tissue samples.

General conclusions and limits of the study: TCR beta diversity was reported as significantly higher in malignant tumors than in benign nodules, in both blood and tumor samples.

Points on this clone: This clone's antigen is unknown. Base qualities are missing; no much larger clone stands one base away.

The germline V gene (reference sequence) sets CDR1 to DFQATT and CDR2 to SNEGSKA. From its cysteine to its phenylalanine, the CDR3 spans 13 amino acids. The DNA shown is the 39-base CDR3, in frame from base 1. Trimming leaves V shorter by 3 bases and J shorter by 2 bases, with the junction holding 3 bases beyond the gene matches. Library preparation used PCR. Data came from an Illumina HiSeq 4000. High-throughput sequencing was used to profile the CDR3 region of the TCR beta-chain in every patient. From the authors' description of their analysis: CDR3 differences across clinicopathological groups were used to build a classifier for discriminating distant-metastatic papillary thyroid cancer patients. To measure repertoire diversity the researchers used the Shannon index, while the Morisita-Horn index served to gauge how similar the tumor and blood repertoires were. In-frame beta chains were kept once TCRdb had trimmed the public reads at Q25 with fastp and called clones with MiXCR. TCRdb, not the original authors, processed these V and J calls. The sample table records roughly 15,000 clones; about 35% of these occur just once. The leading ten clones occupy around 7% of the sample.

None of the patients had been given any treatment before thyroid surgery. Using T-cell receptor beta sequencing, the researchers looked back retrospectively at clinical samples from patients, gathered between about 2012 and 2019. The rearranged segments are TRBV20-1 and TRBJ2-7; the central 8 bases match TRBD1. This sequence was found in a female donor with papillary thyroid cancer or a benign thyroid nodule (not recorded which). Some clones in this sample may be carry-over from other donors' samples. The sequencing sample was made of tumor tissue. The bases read TGCAGTGCTAGCCGGACAGGGCCCTACGAGCAGTACTTC. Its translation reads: CSASRTGPYEQYF.